Described below is a single TCR beta chain sequence and its context. Its antigen is currently unknown. TCRdb's table, derived via immunoSEQ multiplex PCR, lists solely in-frame clones and lacks some. The repertoire consists of 50,000 to 65,000 clones, with approximately 90% occurring once and the leading ten covering about 3.8%. During the collection period, no donor immune events like infections were recorded. This record comes from a study of identifying expanded T cells in peripheral blood. Findings and caveats of the study: About 1.2 clones differed between technical replicates, versus about 17 and 20 over time. Clone count variance between roughly two-week samples rose with total template count.

Germline CDR1 and CDR2: LGHNA and YSLEER. The CDR3 covers 13 residues. Between the trimmed V and J ends, which lost 0 bases and 9 bases, there was a span of 9 bases. The source material was blood. This TCR came from a person between 18 and 75 years old in good health. This chain joins TRBV4-3 and TRBJ2-1; D gene ambiguous. CDR3 sequence: CASSQDKAGEQFF. CDR3 in DNA: TGCGCCAGCAGCCAAGATAAGGCTGGTGAGCAGTTCTTC.